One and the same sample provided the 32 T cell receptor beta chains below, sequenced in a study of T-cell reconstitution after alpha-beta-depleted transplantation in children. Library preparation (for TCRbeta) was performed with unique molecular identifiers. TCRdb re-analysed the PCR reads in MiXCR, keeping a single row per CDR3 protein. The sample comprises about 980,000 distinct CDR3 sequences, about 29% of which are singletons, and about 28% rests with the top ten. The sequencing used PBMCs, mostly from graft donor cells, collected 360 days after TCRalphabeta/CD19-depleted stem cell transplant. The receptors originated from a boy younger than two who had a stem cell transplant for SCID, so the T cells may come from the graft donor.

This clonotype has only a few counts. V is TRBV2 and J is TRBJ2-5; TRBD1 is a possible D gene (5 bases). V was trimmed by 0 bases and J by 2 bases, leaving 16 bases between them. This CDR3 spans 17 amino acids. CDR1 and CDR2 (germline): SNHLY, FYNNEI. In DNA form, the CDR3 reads TGTGCCAGCAGTGAAGCGCTAAGGGGCCGACGGCAAGAGACCCAGTACTTC. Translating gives CASSEALRGRRQETQYF.

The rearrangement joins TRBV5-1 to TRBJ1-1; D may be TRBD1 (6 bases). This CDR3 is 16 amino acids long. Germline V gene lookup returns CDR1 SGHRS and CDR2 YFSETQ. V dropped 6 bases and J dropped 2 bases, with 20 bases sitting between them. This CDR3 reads CASKVGAGTTNTEAFF. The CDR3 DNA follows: TGCGCCAGCAAGGTTGGGGCCGGGACAACTAACACTGAAGCTTTCTTT.

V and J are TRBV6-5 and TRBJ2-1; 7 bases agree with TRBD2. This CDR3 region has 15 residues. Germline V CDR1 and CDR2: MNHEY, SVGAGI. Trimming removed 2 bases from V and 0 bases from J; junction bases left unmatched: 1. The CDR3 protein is CASSYQRGSYNEQFF. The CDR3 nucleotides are TGTGCCAGCAGTTACCAGCGGGGCTCCTACAATGAGCAGTTCTTC.

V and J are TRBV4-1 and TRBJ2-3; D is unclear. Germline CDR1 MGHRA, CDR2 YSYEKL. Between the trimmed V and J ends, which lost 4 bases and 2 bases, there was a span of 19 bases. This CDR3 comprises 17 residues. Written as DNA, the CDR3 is TGCGCCAGCAGCCCCCGGGTTGGGATGGGTTACACAGATACGCAGTATTTT. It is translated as CASSPRVGMGYTDTQYF.

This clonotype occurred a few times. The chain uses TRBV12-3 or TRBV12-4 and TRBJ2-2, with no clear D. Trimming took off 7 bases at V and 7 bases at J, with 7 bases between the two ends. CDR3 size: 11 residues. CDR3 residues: CASTRSGELFF. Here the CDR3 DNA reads TGTGCCAGCACCCGGAGCGGGGAGCTGTTTTTT.

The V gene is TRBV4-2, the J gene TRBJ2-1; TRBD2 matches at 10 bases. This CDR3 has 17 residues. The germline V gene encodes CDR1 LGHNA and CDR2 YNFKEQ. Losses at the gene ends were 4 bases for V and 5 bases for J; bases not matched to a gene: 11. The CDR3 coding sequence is TGTGCCAGCAGCCCCGCTGGGGCTAGCGGGGGTCACAATGAGCAGTTCTTC. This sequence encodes CASSPAGASGGHNEQFF.

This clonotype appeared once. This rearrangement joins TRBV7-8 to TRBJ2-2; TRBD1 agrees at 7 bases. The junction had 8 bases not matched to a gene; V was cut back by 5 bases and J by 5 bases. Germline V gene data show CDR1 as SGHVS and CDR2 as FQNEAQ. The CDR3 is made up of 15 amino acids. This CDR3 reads CASSVGGQPTGELFF. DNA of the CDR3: TGTGCCAGCAGCGTAGGGGGACAGCCTACCGGGGAGCTGTTTTTT.

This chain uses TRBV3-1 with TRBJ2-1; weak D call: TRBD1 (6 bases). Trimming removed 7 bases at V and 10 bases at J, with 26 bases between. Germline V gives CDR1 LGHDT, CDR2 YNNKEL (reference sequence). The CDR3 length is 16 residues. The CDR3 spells CASTRTRQAQGGEQFF. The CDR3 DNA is TGTGCCAGCACCCGAACAAGACAGGCCCAAGGCGGGGAGCAGTTCTTC.

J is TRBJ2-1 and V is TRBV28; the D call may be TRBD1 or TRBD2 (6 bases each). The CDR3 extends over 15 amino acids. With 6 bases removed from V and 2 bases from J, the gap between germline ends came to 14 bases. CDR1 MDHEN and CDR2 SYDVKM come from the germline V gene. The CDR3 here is CASRTRGGPYNEQFF. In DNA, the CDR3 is TGTGCCAGCAGAACCCGAGGGGGGCCCTACAATGAGCAGTTCTTC.

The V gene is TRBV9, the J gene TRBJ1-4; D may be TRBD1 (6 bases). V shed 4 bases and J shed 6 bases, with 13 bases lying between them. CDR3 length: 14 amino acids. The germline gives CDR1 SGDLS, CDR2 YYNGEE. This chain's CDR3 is CASSPGVLYEKLFF. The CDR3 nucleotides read TGTGCCAGCAGCCCAGGGGTACTTTATGAAAAACTGTTTTTT.

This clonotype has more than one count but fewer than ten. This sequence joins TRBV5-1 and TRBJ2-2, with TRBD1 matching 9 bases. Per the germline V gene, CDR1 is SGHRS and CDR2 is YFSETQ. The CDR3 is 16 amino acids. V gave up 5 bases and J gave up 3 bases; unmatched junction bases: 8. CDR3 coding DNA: TGCGCCAGCAGTCGACAGGGGGTTCAGTACACCGGGGAGCTGTTTTTT. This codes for CASSRQGVQYTGELFF. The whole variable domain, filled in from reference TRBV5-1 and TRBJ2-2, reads KAGVTQTPRYLIKTRGQQVTLSCSPISGHRSVSWYQQTPGQGLQFLFEYFSETQRNKGNFPGRFSGRQFSNSRSEMNVSTLELGDSALYLCASSRQGVQYTGELFFGEGSRLTVL.

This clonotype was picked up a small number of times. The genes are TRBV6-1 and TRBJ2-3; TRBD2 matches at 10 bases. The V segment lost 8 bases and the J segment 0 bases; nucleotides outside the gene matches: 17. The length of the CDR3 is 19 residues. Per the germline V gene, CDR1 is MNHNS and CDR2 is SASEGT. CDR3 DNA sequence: TGTGCCAGCCGACCGGGGGAACTAGCGGGAAACCCTAGCACAGATACGCAGTATTTT. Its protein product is CASRPGELAGNPSTDTQYF.

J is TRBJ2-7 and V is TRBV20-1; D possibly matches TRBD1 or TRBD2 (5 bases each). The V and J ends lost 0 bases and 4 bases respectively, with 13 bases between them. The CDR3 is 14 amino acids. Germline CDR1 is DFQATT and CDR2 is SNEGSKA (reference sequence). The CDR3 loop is CSARDGGSLYEQYF. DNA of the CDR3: TGCAGTGCTAGAGATGGGGGATCCCTGTACGAGCAGTACTTC.

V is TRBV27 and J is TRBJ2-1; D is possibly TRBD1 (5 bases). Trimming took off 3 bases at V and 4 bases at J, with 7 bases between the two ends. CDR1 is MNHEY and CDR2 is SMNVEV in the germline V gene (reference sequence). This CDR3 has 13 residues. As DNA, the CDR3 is TGTGCCAGCAGTTTTCGACAGTACAATGAGCAGTTCTTC. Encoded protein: CASSFRQYNEQFF.

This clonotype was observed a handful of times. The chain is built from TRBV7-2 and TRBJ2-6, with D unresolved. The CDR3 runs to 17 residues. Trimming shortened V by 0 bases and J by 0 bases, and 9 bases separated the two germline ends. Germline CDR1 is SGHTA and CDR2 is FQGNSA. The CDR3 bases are TGTGCCAGCAGCTTAGCGCTAATCAGCTCTGGGGCCAACGTCCTGACTTTC. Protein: CASSLALISSGANVLTF.

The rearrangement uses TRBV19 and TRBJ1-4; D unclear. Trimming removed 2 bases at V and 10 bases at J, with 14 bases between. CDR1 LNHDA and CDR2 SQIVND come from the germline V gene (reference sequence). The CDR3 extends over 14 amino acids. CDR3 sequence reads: CASSIRGDLGKLFF. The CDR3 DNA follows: TGTGCCAGTAGTATACGCGGTGATCTCGGAAAACTGTTTTTT.

This CDR3 is CSATSGGAEADEQFF. The CDR3 DNA is TGCAGTGCTACTAGCGGGGGGGCCGAGGCAGATGAGCAGTTCTTC. This rearrangement joins TRBV20-1 to TRBJ2-1; 12 bases line up with TRBD2. CDR3 length: 15 amino acids. V shed 4 bases, J shed 8 bases, and the junction held 9 bases outside the gene matches. Germline loops: CDR1 DFQATT, CDR2 SNEGSKA (reference sequence).

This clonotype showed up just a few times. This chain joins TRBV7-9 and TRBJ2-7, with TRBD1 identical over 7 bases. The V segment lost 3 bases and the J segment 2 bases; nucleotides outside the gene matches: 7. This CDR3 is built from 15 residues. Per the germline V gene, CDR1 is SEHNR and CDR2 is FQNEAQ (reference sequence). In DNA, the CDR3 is TGTGCCAGCAGCTTCCGACAGGGTCCTACCTACGAGCAGTACTTC. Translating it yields CASSFRQGPTYEQYF.

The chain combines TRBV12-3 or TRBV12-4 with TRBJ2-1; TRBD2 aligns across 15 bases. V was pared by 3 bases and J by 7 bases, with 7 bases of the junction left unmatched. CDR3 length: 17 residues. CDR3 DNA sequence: TGTGCCAGCAGTTTTGGACTAGCGGGGGGGTTGGAGAATGAGCAGTTCTTC. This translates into CASSFGLAGGLENEQFF.

This CDR3 is CASSESSPALYQETQYF. CDR3 coding DNA: TGCGCCAGCAGTGAGTCCAGTCCGGCCCTATACCAAGAGACCCAGTACTTC. The chain carries TRBV10-2 and TRBJ2-5; D is unresolved. CDR1 is WSHSY, CDR2 SAAADI, per germline. The V and J ends lost 0 bases and 0 bases respectively, with 14 bases between them. The CDR3 is 17 amino acids.

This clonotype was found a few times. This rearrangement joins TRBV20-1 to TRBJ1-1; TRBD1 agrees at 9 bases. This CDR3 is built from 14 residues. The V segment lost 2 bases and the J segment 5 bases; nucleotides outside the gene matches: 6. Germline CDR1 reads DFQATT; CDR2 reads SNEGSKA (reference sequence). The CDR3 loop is CSARKVTGGTEAFF. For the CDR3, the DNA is TGCAGTGCTAGAAAGGTGACAGGGGGGACTGAAGCTTTCTTT.

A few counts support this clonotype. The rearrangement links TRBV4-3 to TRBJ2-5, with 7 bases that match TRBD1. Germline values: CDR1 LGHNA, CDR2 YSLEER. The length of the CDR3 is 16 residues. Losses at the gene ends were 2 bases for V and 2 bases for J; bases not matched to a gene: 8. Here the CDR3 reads CASSQSTGVSQETQYF. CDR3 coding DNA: TGCGCCAGCAGCCAATCAACAGGGGTATCTCAAGAGACCCAGTACTTC.

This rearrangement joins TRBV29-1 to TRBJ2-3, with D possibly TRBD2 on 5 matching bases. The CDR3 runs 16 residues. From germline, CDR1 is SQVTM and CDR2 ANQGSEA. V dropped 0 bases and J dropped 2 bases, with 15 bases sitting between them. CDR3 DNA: TGCAGCGTTGAAGATCAAGGGCGAGGGCACACAGATACGCAGTATTTT. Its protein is CSVEDQGRGHTDTQYF.

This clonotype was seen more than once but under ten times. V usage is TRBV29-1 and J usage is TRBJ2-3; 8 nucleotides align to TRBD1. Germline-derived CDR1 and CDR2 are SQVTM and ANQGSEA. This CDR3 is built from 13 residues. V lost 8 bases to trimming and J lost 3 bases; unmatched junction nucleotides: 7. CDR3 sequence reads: CSIGQGATDTQYF. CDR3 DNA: TGCAGCATAGGGCAGGGGGCGACAGATACGCAGTATTTT.

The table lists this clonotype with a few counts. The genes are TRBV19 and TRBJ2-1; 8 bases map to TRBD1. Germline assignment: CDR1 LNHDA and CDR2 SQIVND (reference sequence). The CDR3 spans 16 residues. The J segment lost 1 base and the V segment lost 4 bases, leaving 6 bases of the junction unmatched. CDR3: CASSRQGLGSYNEQFF. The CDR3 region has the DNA TGTGCCAGTAGTAGACAGGGGTTAGGGTCCTACAATGAGCAGTTCTTC.

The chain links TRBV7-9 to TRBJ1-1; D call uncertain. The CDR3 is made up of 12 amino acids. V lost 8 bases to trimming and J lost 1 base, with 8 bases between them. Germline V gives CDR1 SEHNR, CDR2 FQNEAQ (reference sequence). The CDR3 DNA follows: TGTGCCAGCGTCGGCGCGAACACTGAAGCTTTCTTT. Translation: CASVGANTEAFF.

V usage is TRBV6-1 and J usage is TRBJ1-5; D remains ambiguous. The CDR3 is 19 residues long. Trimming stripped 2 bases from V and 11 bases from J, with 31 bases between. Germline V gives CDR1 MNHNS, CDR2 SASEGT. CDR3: CASSEFLLSTTMSIWSQHF. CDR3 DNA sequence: TGTGCCAGCAGTGAATTTTTACTGAGCACTACTATGTCGATTTGGTCCCAGCATTTT.

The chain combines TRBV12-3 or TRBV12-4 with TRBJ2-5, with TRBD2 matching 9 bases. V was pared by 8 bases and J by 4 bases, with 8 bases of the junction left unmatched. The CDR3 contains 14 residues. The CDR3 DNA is TGTGCCAGCCGAGCGGGGGGCGCTGGAGAGACCCAGTACTTC. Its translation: CASRAGGAGETQYF.

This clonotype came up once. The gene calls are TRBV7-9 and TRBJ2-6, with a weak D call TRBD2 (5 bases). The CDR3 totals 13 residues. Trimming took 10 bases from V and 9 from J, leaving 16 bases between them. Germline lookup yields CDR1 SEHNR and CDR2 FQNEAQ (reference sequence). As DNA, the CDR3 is TGTGCCACACGGACTTTTCCTTTCAACGTCCTGACTTTC. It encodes CATRTFPFNVLTF.

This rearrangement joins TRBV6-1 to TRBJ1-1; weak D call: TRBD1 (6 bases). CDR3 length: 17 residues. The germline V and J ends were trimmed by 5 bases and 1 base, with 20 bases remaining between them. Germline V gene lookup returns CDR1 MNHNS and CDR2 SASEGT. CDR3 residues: CASSQRTLRQANTEAFF. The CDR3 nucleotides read TGTGCCAGCAGTCAAAGAACTCTCAGACAGGCGAACACTGAAGCTTTCTTT.

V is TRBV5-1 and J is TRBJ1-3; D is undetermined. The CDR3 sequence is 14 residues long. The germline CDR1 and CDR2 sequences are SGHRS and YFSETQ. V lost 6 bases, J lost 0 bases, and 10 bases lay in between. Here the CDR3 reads CASTSDPSGNTIYF. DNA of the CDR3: TGCGCCAGCACGAGCGATCCCTCTGGAAACACCATATATTTT.

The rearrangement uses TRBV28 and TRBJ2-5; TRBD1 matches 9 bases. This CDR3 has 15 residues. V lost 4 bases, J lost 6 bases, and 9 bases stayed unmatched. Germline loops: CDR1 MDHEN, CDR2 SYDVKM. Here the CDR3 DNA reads TGTGCCAGCAGTTCCCGACAGGGGGTCGCGCAGACCCAGTACTTC. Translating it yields CASSSRQGVAQTQYF.